The rows below give T cell receptor beta chains drawn from one sample of a study of T cell repertoires in cytomegalovirus infection. A single record per CDR3 protein comes from TCRdb applying MiXCR to the reads. The repertoire holds approximately 590,000 distinct CDR3 sequences, with about 39% as singletons. Their specific antigens are unknown. Source: cultured PBMCs, taken from culture after CMV antigen stimulation. The receptor set was obtained from a human donor in good health (CMV status not recorded). Some clones in this sample may be carry-over from other donors' samples. Each CDR3 is given with its conserved first and last residue. Size is stated for part of the rows, as once, few or many counts, or as a class when the clone is expanded.

>few|TRBV7-8
CASSLAVGEEGSYEQYF
>NA|TRBV7-9
CASSSRTDNQPQHF
>few|TRBV7-6
CASSLLGQGISGEQFF
>NA|TRBV2
CASSASGIYGYTF
>few|TRBV28
CASSFRAHLLHF
>NA|TRBV7-9
CASSPSSAGVTQYF
>NA|TRBV20-1
CSALGRPGYGYTF
>once|TRBV4-3
CASSEVPGSGEQFF
>NA|TRBV5-6
CASSFGNNNSPLHF
>NA|TRBV6-5
CASKEPGADTQYF
>NA|TRBV5-5
CASSLGHPLNDRVSSREFYNEQFF
>NA|TRBV15
CATSRDRSAMNTEAFF
>once|TRBV10-3
CAISQRERHEQFF
>NA|TRBV5-6
CASSLGQGSHQPQHF
>NA|TRBV6-6
CASTYPRGIAGGPGETQYF
>few|TRBV11-1
CASSFTSGGLITGELFF
>few|TRBV7-9
CASSLDRSRVDRYEQYF
>NA|TRBV20-1
CSARSGLADNTGELFF
>NA|TRBV5-1
CASSVVGRGAHEQYF
>NA|TRBV6-1
CASSRDRGANQPQHF
>NA|TRBV7-9
CASRPLVTEAFF
>few|TRBV10-3
CAIRGAGRQETQYF
>many|TRBV7-2
CASSYRTSSPPGQGWETQYF
>NA|TRBV5-1
CASSLSLSGELFF
>many|TRBV7-8
CASSLIRGQSYYYNEQFF
>few|TRBV4-1
CASSQGTQGALHEKLFF
>few|TRBV6-1
CASEGTGDNQPQHF
>many|TRBV7-2
CASSLYTDTQYF